This is a list of T cell receptor beta chains from one sample in a study of radiotherapy plus CTLA-4 blockade in lung cancer. Measured with immunoSEQ multiplex PCR; TCRdb has only the in-frame clones, and not every one. The data hold over 85,000 clones, with 65% to 85% observed a single time. Sequenced material: peripheral blood, taken from a patient treated with radiotherapy plus ipilimumab. These receptors all stem from a human donor with non-small cell lung cancer who had a partial response to radiotherapy plus ipilimumab. Some clones in this sample may be carry-over from other donors' samples. The CDR3 runs from the conserved cysteine through the conserved F or W. Each record gives: clone size, J gene, CDR3 length, V gene, D gene, CDR3 DNA, CDR3 protein. The D gene is left open where the match is weak. Size tells how often a clone was seen (once, few, many) or the class of an expanded clone, and some rows leave it out.

>.|TRBJ1-2|14|TRBV9|.
TGTGCCAGCAGCGTAATGGAGTTTAGCTATGGCTACACCTTC
CASSVMEFSYGYTF
>.|TRBJ1-2|13|TRBV11-3|TRBD1
TGTGCCAGCAGCCCGGGACAGGGTTCTGGCTACACCTTC
CASSPGQGSGYTF
>.|TRBJ2-1|15|TRBV11-2|.
TGTGCCAGCAGCTTAGTCCCCTTGGCGGGGAATGAGCAGTTCTTC
CASSLVPLAGNEQFF
>.|TRBJ1-1|11|TRBV14|.
TGTGCCAGCAGCCACTACACTGAAGCTTTCTTT
CASSHYTEAFF
>.|TRBJ2-1|15|TRBV7-9|TRBD2
TGTGCCAGCAGCCCGGACCGGGGGGGGTCGGATGAGCAGTTCTTC
CASSPDRGGSDEQFF
>.|TRBJ1-1|13|TRBV6-5|.
TGTGCCAGCACCCCAGACAGTGGCACTGAAGCTTTCTTT
CASTPDSGTEAFF
>.|TRBJ1-2|13|TRBV21-1|.
TGTGCCAGCATACAGCCGCTGGCCTATGGCTACACCTTC
CASIQPLAYGYTF
>.|TRBJ2-7|15|TRBV11-3|TRBD2
TGTGCCAGCAGCTTGGAAAGCGGGAAAACCTACGAGCAGTACTTC
CASSLESGKTYEQYF
>once|TRBJ2-3|15|TRBV2|TRBD2
TGTGCCAGCAGACTTGAAGCGGGGATCACAGATACGCAGTATTTT
CASRLEAGITDTQYF
>.|TRBJ1-2|13|TRBV30|.
TGTGCCTGGAGTGTAGGAGGGGAGTCGGGCTACACCTTC
CAWSVGGESGYTF
>once|TRBJ2-6|16|TRBV27|.
TGTGCCAGCACCTTAGGGGGGGGCCTCTGGGCCAACGTCCTGACTTTC
CASTLGGGLWANVLTF
>.|TRBJ2-7|15|TRBV7-8|TRBD1
TGTGCCAGCAGCTCTAGGACAGGGGGCCCCTACGAGCAGTACTTC
CASSSRTGGPYEQYF
>.|TRBJ2-1|12|TRBV9|.
TGTGCCAGCAGCACCCAGGACTATCAGCAGTTCTTC
CASSTQDYQQFF
>.|TRBJ1-1|11|TRBV28|.
TGTGCCAGCAGCCCCCAGGGTCAAGCTTTCTTT
CASSPQGQAFF
>few|TRBJ2-7|14|TRBV7-6|TRBD1
TGTGCCAGCAGCTTAGGGGGACAGGGGTACGAGCAGTACTTC
CASSLGGQGYEQYF
>once|TRBJ2-1|15|TRBV7-3|.
TGTGCCAGCAGCTTGTGGCCTCGAGGAATGAGGGAGCAGTTCTTC
CASSLWPRGMREQFF
>.|TRBJ1-1|17|TRBV13|TRBD1
TGTGCCAGCAGCTCCGCCGTAGGACAGGGGGCTGGGACTGAAGCTTTCTTT
CASSSAVGQGAGTEAFF
>.|TRBJ2-1|17|TRBV12-2|.
TGTGCAAGTCGCTTAGCCCCTGGGACAGGGATAGACAATGAGCAGTTCTTC
CASRLAPGTGIDNEQFF
>.|TRBJ1-1|15|TRBV5-4|.
TGTGCCAGCAGCTTGCGCAGGGGAACGAACACTGAAGCTTTCTTT
CASSLRRGTNTEAFF
>.|TRBJ2-5|16|TRBV11-3|TRBD1
TGTGCCAGCACCAACATCGGGACAGGGGCTGGGGAGACCCAGTACTTC
CASTNIGTGAGETQYF
>.|TRBJ2-7|14|TRBV6-5|TRBD2
TGTGCCAGCAGATCAACTAGCGGTACCTACGAGCAGTACTTC
CASRSTSGTYEQYF
>.|TRBJ2-2|14|TRBV7-2|.
TGTGCCAGCAGCTTATTTCCGGGAGCCGGGGAGCTGTTTTTT
CASSLFPGAGELFF
>few|TRBJ1-5|15|TRBV28|TRBD1
TGTGCCAGCAGGTCGACAGGGGGGGCCTATCAGCCCCAGCATTTT
CASRSTGGAYQPQHF
>.|TRBJ2-5|12|TRBV6-6|.
TGTGCCAGCCCGAGGGTACGGGAGACCCAGTACTTC
CASPRVRETQYF
>.|TRBJ2-3|14|TRBV7-9|.
TGTGCCAGCAGCTTATCAGGGATTACAGATACGCAGTATTTT
CASSLSGITDTQYF
>.|TRBJ2-5|13|TRBV5-6|TRBD1
TGTGCCAGCAGCACGACAGGGCCCGAGACCCAGTACTTC
CASSTTGPETQYF
>few|TRBJ2-6|16|TRBV5-8|TRBD1
TGTGCCAGCAGCTTGGCCACAGGGGCTGGGGCCAACGTCCTGACTTTC
CASSLATGAGANVLTF
>.|TRBJ1-1|15|TRBV7-9|.
TGTGCCAGCAGCTTATTACAGGGTCGATACACTGAAGCTTTCTTT
CASSLLQGRYTEAFF
>.|TRBJ2-3|14|TRBV7-9|TRBD2
TGTGCCACCCCGACTAGCGGGAGCCCAGATACGCAGTATTTT
CATPTSGSPDTQYF
>.|TRBJ2-7|12|TRBV28|.
TGTGCCAGCAGTGGCGGGCTCCTGGAGCAGTACTTC
CASSGGLLEQYF
>.|TRBJ1-5|15|TRBV10-3|TRBD1
TGTGCCATCAGTTCGCAGGGGGCGGTAAATCAGCCCCAGCATTTT
CAISSQGAVNQPQHF
>.|TRBJ1-1|17|TRBV7-2|.
TGTGCCAGCAGCTTAGCGATTATTTGGCGGGGGAACACTGAAGCTTTCTTT
CASSLAIIWRGNTEAFF
>.|TRBJ2-3|15|TRBV7-8|.
TGTGCCAGCAGGGAGGACGCGGCCCGTCCAGATACGCAGTATTTT
CASREDAARPDTQYF
>.|TRBJ2-5|14|TRBV30|.
TGTGCCTGGAGTAACGTGGGTGGAGTAGAGACCCAGTACTTC
CAWSNVGGVETQYF
>few|TRBJ2-2|12|TRBV27|.
TGTGCCAGCAGTACGGGGACCGGGGAGCTGTTTTTT
CASSTGTGELFF
>.|TRBJ1-1|11|TRBV28|.
TGTGCCAGCAGTTTACGGCGGCAAGCTTTCTTT
CASSLRRQAFF
>.|TRBJ1-6|21|TRBV28|TRBD1
TGTGCCAGCAGGCCTCGAGCGGGACAGGGAGTGAATCTCTCCTATAATTCACCCCTCCACTTT
CASRPRAGQGVNLSYNSPLHF
>.|TRBJ1-1|12|TRBV19|TRBD1
TGTGCCAGTAGTCTGGACAGGGGGGCGGCTTTCTTT
CASSLDRGAAFF
>.|TRBJ1-3|14|TRBV9|TRBD1
TGTGCCAGCAGCGCCGGGACAGCCGGAAACACCATATATTTT
CASSAGTAGNTIYF
>few|TRBJ2-1|16|TRBV2|TRBD2
TGTGCCAGCCACTTTGACCCGGGACTAGCGGACAATGAGCAGTTCTTC
CASHFDPGLADNEQFF
>.|TRBJ1-4|14|TRBV28|TRBD1
TGTGCCAGCAGAACAGGGGGGGCTAATGAAAAACTGTTTTTT
CASRTGGANEKLFF
>.|TRBJ1-4|15|TRBV2|.
TGTGCCAGCAGTGAAGACGGGGTGCTTAATGAAAAACTGTTTTTT
CASSEDGVLNEKLFF
>.|TRBJ2-5|13|TRBV29-1|TRBD2
TGCAGCTGGAGCGGGGGGGCGGTCGAGACCCAGTACTTC
CSWSGGAVETQYF
>.|TRBJ2-2|14|TRBV7-7|TRBD1
TGTGCCAGCAGCCGGACAGGGGTCACCGGGGAGCTGTTTTTT
CASSRTGVTGELFF
>large|TRBJ1-4|15|TRBV6-6|.
TGTGCCAGCAGTTACTCGGGAGGGAGGAATGAAAAACTGTTTTTT
CASSYSGGRNEKLFF
>.|TRBJ2-3|13|TRBV7-9|.
TGTGCCCACGAAGGAGAGATCACAGATACGCAGTATTTT
CAHEGEITDTQYF
>.|TRBJ1-6|14|TRBV19|.
TGTGCCAGTACCTCTGACAGGTTCAATTCACCCCTCCACTTT
CASTSDRFNSPLHF
>.|TRBJ1-6|17|TRBV4-3|TRBD1
TGCGCCAGCAGCCAAGATCAGACGGGACAGGGGGATTCACCCCTCCACTTT
CASSQDQTGQGDSPLHF
>.|TRBJ1-1|15|TRBV9|.
TGTGCCAGCAGCGTAGTGGGGGGGCGCGCCACTGAAGCTTTCTTT
CASSVVGGRATEAFF
>.|TRBJ1-6|16|TRBV28|TRBD1
TGTGCCAGCAGATGGACAGGGGGCTTCTATAATTCACCCCTCCACTTT
CASRWTGGFYNSPLHF
>.|TRBJ2-7|11|TRBV7-2|.
TGTGCCAGCAGCCTCTCCTACGAGCAGTACTTC
CASSLSYEQYF
>.|TRBJ1-2|14|TRBV10-2|TRBD1
TGCGCCAGCAGAACCGGGACAGGAAACTATGGCTACACCTTC
CASRTGTGNYGYTF
>.|TRBJ1-2|16|TRBV6-5|TRBD1
TGTGCCAGCAGTTACTCGCAGGGGGCGGGAAGTTCTGGCTACACCTTC
CASSYSQGAGSSGYTF